The 6 T cell receptor beta chains below all came from one sample that was sequenced in a study of T cell repertoires in cytomegalovirus infection. Their specific antigens are unknown. Each CDR3 protein is one row after TCRdb ran MiXCR on the reads. The data show fewer than 900,000 distinct CDR3 sequences, 29% seen once. The sequences come from cultured CD8+ T cells from PBMCs, collected from culture after CMV antigen stimulation. The source of these receptors is a human donor in good health (CMV status not recorded). Some clones in this sample may be carry-over from other donors' samples.

This chain uses TRBV4-2 with TRBJ1-1; D is unresolved. Trimming took off 0 bases at V and 1 base at J, with 9 bases between the two ends. Germline V gives CDR1 LGHNA, CDR2 YNFKEQ. The length of the CDR3 is 15 residues. The chain's CDR3 is CASSQEEGENTEAFF. The CDR3, as DNA: TGTGCCAGCAGCCAAGAGGAGGGTGAGAACACTGAAGCTTTCTTT.

V is TRBV28 and J is TRBJ2-2; tentatively, D is TRBD1 (5 bases). Per the germline V gene, CDR1 is MDHEN and CDR2 is SYDVKM. The CDR3 has 15 residues. The germline V and J ends were trimmed by 0 bases and 6 bases, with 11 bases remaining between them. The CDR3 DNA is TGTGCCAGCAGTTTATGGGACATCTCTCCCGGGGAGCTGTTTTTT. It encodes CASSLWDISPGELFF.

The V call is TRBV27, the J call TRBJ1-3, with 8 bases identical to TRBD1. Germline V gene data show CDR1 as MNHEY and CDR2 as SMNVEV (reference sequence). Trimming removed 3 bases from V and 0 bases from J; junction bases left unmatched: 4. This CDR3 region has 16 residues. CDR3 in amino acids: CASSLGTGLSGNTIYF. In DNA, the CDR3 is TGTGCCAGCAGTTTGGGGACAGGACTCTCTGGAAACACCATATATTTT.

This clonotype was seen a handful of times. The chain has TRBV5-1 and TRBJ1-5, with D unresolved. Trimming cost V 4 bases and J 3 bases, with 14 bases left between them. This CDR3 region has 15 residues. Germline CDR1 SGHRS, CDR2 YFSETQ. The CDR3: CASSIEGGNNQPQHF. For the CDR3, the DNA is TGCGCCAGCAGCATAGAGGGAGGAAACAATCAGCCCCAGCATTTT.

In the case of this clonotype: Its ends do not fully match the called genes, so a read error is possible. The chain employs TRBV7-9 and TRBJ2-5; no clear D. Germline V gene data show CDR1 as SEHNR and CDR2 as FQNEAQ (reference sequence). The CDR3 is made up of 11 amino acids. This CDR3 reads CASRVQGTQYF. The DNA for the CDR3 is TGTGCCAGCAGGGTCCAAGGGACCCAGTACTTC.

V usage is TRBV27 and J usage is TRBJ1-6, with unresolved D. The CDR3 loop spans 13 amino acids. In germline, CDR1 is MNHEY, CDR2 SMNVEV (reference sequence). V was clipped by 0 bases and J by 9 bases, with 6 bases between them. In DNA form, the CDR3 reads TGTGCCAGCAGTTTATCATGGGGTTCACCCCTCCACTTT. Translating gives CASSLSWGSPLHF.